This T cell receptor (beta chain) was found in a study of T cell changes during pregnancy in multiple sclerosis. Sequencing was performed with immunoSEQ multiplex PCR; in TCRdb, only in-frame clones are kept and a portion is missing. In the table there are fewer than 55,000 clones, around 90% of which are singletons. Sequencing was performed on peripheral blood, taken in the first trimester of pregnancy. This receptor was identified in a female donor with multiple sclerosis, enrolled in a pregnancy study.

The CDR3 sequence: CAWNPGETYEQYF. The CDR3 coding sequence is TGTGCCTGGAACCCTGGGGAGACCTACGAGCAGTACTTC. The V and J genes are TRBV30 and TRBJ2-7; D may be TRBD2 (5 bases). This CDR3 has 13 residues. Trimming cost V 4 bases and J 2 bases, with 12 bases left between them. The germline CDR1 and CDR2 sequences are GTSNPN and SVGIG (reference sequence).